The present entry profiles one T cell receptor beta chain with its context. The data were obtained in a study of blood T cell repertoires in COVID-19. Germline lookup yields CDR1 ENHRY and CDR2 SYGVKD. The CDR3 sequence is 17 residues long. Trimming took 3 bases from V and 1 from J; bases not matched to a gene: 4. TCRdb's table, derived via immunoSEQ multiplex PCR, lists solely in-frame clones and lacks some. The sample consists of some 96,000 clones, around 81% of them appearing once. V and J are TRBV10-3 and TRBJ1-5; 12 nucleotides line up with TRBD1. The origin of this receptor is a man between 45 and 60 years old with active or convalescent COVID-19. Sequencing used peripheral blood. The CDR3 DNA reads TGTGCCATCAGTGAAGGGACAGGGGGCCTGAGCAATCAGCCCCAGCATTTT. Protein: CAISEGTGGLSNQPQHF.